Listed here are 10 T cell receptor beta chains from one sample, sequenced in a study of shared clonotypes between healthy human individuals. Repertoires were generated with immunoSEQ multiplex PCR, while TCRdb's copy carries only in-frame clones and drops some. The sample carries approximately 2,200,000 clones, 93% recorded once. Naive CD8 isolation took CD45RO-negative cells positively selected for CCR7 and excluded terminally differentiated effector memory CD45RA+ cells. The source material was naive CD8+ T cells from PBMCs. These TCRs come from a man in his late teens or twenties in good health. Some clones in this sample may be carry-over from other donors' samples.

This clone was detected only once. CDR3 protein: CASSLTGGGRDEQYF. The CDR3 bases are TGTGCCAGCAGTTTGACAGGGGGCGGAAGGGACGAGCAGTACTTC. V usage is TRBV6-5 and J usage is TRBJ2-7; 10 positions agree with TRBD1. V was pared by 4 bases and J by 5 bases, with 8 bases of the junction left unmatched. This CDR3 region has 15 residues. Germline CDR1 is MNHEY and CDR2 is SVGAGI.

The chain is built from TRBV4-1 and TRBJ2-3; weak D call: TRBD1 (5 bases). This CDR3 is built from 15 residues. The V end was cut by 6 bases, the J end by 2 bases, with 15 bases between. CDR1 and CDR2 (germline): MGHRA, YSYEKL. The CDR3: CASRGLGLNTDTQYF. The CDR3 coding sequence is TGCGCCAGCAGGGGGCTGGGATTGAACACAGATACGCAGTATTTT.

This CDR3 reads CASSSRGHEQYF. The DNA of the CDR3 is TGCGCCAGCAGTTCAAGGGGCCACGAGCAGTACTTC. This sequence joins TRBV5-1 and TRBJ2-7; D is perhaps TRBD1 (5 bases). In germline, CDR1 is SGHRS, CDR2 YFSETQ. CDR3 size: 12 residues. Deletions cut 5 bases from V and 5 bases from J, with 11 bases between.

V and J are TRBV5-3 and TRBJ1-1; 7 bases fit TRBD1. TRBV5-3 is flagged as an ORF with uncertain function. The V gene end was trimmed by 3 bases and the J gene end by 1 base; junction bases not matched to a gene: 6. This CDR3 contains 15 residues. The CDR3 loop reads CARSSLDRRNTEAFF. CDR3 DNA: TGTGCCAGAAGCTCGTTGGACAGGAGGAACACTGAAGCTTTCTTT.

The rearrangement joins TRBV19 to TRBJ2-7; TRBD2 aligns across 10 bases. The germline V gene encodes CDR1 LNHDA and CDR2 SQIVND (reference sequence). V shed 0 bases, J shed 2 bases, and the junction held 4 bases outside the gene matches. This CDR3 is 16 amino acids long. This CDR3 is CASSIDRSGGAYEQYF. CDR3 DNA: TGTGCCAGTAGTATAGATCGAAGCGGGGGGGCCTACGAGCAGTACTTC.

The genes are TRBV11-2 and TRBJ2-6, with D unclear. Looked up from germline, CDR1 is SGHAT and CDR2 is FQNNGV. CDR3 length: 17 amino acids. Trimming pared 0 bases from V and 4 bases from J, leaving 13 bases between. The CDR3: CASSLDARVRGANVLTF. The CDR3 coding sequence is TGTGCCAGCAGCTTAGATGCGCGAGTACGAGGGGCCAACGTCCTGACTTTC.

V gene TRBV9 combines with J gene TRBJ2-1; 7 bases align to TRBD2. V was pared by 0 bases and J by 7 bases, with 7 bases of the junction left unmatched. The CDR3 is made up of 15 amino acids. Germline loops: CDR1 SGDLS, CDR2 YYNGEE. The CDR3 region is CASSVGGREGNEQFF. CDR3 nucleotides: TGTGCCAGCAGCGTAGGGGGCAGGGAGGGGAATGAGCAGTTCTTC.

The chain has TRBV6-5 and TRBJ1-1, with TRBD1 as a possible D gene (5 bases). The germline V gene encodes CDR1 MNHEY and CDR2 SVGAGI. V shed 4 bases and J shed 1 base, with 7 bases lying between them. The CDR3 has 13 amino acids. CDR3 region: CASSWGENTEAFF. DNA for the CDR3: TGTGCCAGCAGTTGGGGGGAGAACACTGAAGCTTTCTTT.

V and J are TRBV5-4 and TRBJ1-6, with 8 bases aligning to TRBD1. V dropped 4 bases and J dropped 9; count of bases not matched to a gene: 6. The CDR3 consists of 14 residues. The germline V gene encodes CDR1 SGHNT and CDR2 YYREEE (reference sequence). CDR3 residues: CASSQGQAGSPLHF. For the CDR3, the DNA is TGTGCCAGCAGCCAGGGACAGGCAGGTTCACCCCTCCACTTT.

The chain links TRBV11-2 to TRBJ2-7, with TRBD2 identical over 9 bases. Per germline, CDR1 SGHAT and CDR2 FQNNGV. The CDR3 is 13 amino acids. The ends lost 4 bases at V and 7 bases at J; junction bases unmatched: 5. The DNA for the CDR3 is TGTGCCAGCAGCTCCATAGCGGGAGTAGAGCAGTACTTC. Encoded protein: CASSSIAGVEQYF. Full variable domain (missing parts from reference TRBV11-2 and TRBJ2-7): EAGVAQSPRYKIIEKRQSVAFWCNPISGHATLYWYQQILGQGPKLLIQFQNNGVVDDSQLPKDRFSAERLKGVDSTLKIQPAKLEDSAVYLCASSSIAGVEQYFGPGTRLTVT.